This TCR beta chain was observed in a study of CD8+CD57+ T cells in acquired aplastic anemia. The template used for profiling TCR beta VDJ and CDR3 was genomic DNA. In TCRdb, the reads were re-called with MiXCR into one record per CDR3 protein. The table has about 210,000 distinct CDR3 sequences, approximately 57% seen once; the top ten hold 25% to 30%. This clonotype was recorded at least ten times. This clonotype originated in a human donor in good health. Sequencing was carried out using sorted CD4+, CD8+, or CD8+CD57+ T cells (not recorded which) from PBMCs.

CDR3 bases: TGTGCCAGCAGTCCAGGGGCCCTCAATCAGCCCCAGCATTTT. Translation gives CASSPGALNQPQHF. This chain uses TRBV12-3 or TRBV12-4 with TRBJ1-5; D possibly corresponds to TRBD1 (6 bases). Trimming pared 5 bases from V and 3 bases from J, leaving 11 bases between. This CDR3 region has 14 residues.